This entry describes one T cell receptor (beta chain). This specimen comes from a study of blood T cell repertoires in COVID-19. Study summary: Italy, Spain and the United States were the sources of the convalescent and acute COVID-19 samples. From T cells, B-cell-depleted T cells, or PBMCs came the material, which was cDNA or gDNA.

From germline, CDR1 is MNHEY and CDR2 SMNVEV (reference sequence). The V and J ends lost 3 bases and 1 base respectively, with 11 bases between them. The CDR3 has 15 residues. Original handling: Estimation of nucleated cell counts was performed using reference gene primer amplification. Only in-frame clones appear in the TCRdb table, and some are missing; sequencing was by immunoSEQ multiplex PCR. V and J calls and clone size are those listed in that table; D and trimming were worked out from the DNA. Of some 300,000 clones listed, about 90% are singletons. Sequencing input: PBMCs or T cells enriched from blood (not recorded which). The chain employs TRBV27 and TRBJ2-3; no reliable D call. The receptor comes from a woman between 25 and 40 years old who had recovered from COVID-19. CDR3 DNA sequence: TGTGCCAGCAGTTTGGAACAGACACGCACAGATACGCAGTATTTT. Translation: CASSLEQTRTDTQYF.